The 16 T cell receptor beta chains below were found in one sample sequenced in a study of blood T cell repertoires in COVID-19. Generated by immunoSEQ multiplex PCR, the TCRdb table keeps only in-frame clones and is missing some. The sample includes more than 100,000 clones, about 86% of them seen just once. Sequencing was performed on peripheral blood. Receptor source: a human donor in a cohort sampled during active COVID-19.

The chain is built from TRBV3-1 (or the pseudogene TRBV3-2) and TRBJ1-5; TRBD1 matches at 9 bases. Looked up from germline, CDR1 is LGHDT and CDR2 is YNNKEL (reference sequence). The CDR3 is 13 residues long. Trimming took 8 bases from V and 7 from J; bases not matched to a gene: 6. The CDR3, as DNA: TGTGCCAGCGTCAACGGACAGGGGCAGCCCCAGCATTTT. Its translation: CASVNGQGQPQHF.

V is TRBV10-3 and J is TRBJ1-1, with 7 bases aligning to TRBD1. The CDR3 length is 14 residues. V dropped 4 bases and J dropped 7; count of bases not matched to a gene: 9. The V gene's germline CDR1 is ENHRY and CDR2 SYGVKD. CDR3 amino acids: CAISVAGGLDEAFF. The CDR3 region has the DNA TGTGCCATCAGTGTCGCAGGGGGACTGGATGAAGCTTTCTTT.

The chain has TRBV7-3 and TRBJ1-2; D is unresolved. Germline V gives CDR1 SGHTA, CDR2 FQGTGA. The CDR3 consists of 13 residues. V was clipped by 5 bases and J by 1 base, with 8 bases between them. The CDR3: CASSAGFNYGYTF. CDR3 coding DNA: TGTGCCAGCAGCGCGGGGTTTAACTATGGCTACACCTTC. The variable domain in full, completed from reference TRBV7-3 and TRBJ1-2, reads GAGVSQTPSNKVTEKGKYVELRCDPISGHTALYWYRQSLGQGPEFLIYFQGTGAADDSGLPNDRFFAVRPEGSVSTLKIQRTERGDSAVYLCASSAGFNYGYTFGSGTRLTVV.

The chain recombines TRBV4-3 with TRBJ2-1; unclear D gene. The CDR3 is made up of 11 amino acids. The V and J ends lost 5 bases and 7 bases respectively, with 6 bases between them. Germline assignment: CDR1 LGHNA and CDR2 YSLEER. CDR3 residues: CASSFENEQFF. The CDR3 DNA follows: TGCGCCAGCAGCTTTGAGAATGAGCAGTTCTTC.

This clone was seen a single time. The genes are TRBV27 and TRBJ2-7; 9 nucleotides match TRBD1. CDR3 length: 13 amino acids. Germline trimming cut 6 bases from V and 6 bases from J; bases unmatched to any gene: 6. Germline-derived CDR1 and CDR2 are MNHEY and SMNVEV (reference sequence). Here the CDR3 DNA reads TGTGCCAGCAGCCGGGACAGGGTCCTCGAGCAGTACTTC. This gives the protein CASSRDRVLEQYF.

CDR3 protein: CASSLDGPGHSPLHF. The CDR3, as DNA: TGTGCCAGCAGCTTAGACGGGCCGGGACACTCACCCCTCCACTTT. V and J are TRBV7-2 and TRBJ1-6; D may be TRBD1 (6 bases). Germline-derived CDR1 and CDR2 are SGHTA and FQGNSA. This CDR3 is 15 amino acids long. V lost 1 base, J lost 10 bases, and 14 bases lay in between. The whole variable domain, remainder taken from reference TRBV7-2 and TRBJ1-6, is GAGVSQSPSNKVTEKGKDVELRCDPISGHTALYWYRQSLGQGLEFLIYFQGNSAPDKSGLPSDRFSAERTGGSVSTLTIQRTQQEDSAVYLCASSLDGPGHSPLHFGNGTRLTVT.

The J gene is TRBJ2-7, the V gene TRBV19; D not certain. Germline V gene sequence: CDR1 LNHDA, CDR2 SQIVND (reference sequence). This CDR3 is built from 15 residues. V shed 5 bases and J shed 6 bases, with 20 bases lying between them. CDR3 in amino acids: CASSPSQTTSGEQYF. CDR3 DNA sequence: TGTGCCAGTAGTCCCTCCCAAACTACTTCGGGCGAGCAGTACTTC.

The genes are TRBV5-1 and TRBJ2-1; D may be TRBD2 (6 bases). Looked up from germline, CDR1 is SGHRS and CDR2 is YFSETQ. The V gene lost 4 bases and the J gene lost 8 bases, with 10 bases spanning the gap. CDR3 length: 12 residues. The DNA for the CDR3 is TGCGCCAGCAGCCCGTGGAGGGATGAGCAGTTCTTC. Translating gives CASSPWRDEQFF.

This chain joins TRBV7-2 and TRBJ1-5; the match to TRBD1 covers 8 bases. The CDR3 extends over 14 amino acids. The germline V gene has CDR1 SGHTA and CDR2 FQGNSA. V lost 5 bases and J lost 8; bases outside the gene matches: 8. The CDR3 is CASSQNRGLEPQHF. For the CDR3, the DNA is TGTGCCAGCAGCCAAAACAGGGGGTTGGAGCCCCAGCATTTT.

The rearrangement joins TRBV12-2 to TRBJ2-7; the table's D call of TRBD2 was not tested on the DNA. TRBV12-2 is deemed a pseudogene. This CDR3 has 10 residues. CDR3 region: CASPTTEQYF. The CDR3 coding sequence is TGTGCAAGTCCAACTACGGAGCAGTACTTC.

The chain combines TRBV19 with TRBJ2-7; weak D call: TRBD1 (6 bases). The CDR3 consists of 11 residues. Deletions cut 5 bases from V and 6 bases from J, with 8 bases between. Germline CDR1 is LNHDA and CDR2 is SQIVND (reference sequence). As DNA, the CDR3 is TGTGCCAGTAGTTTCAGGGGCGAGCAGTACTTC. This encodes CASSFRGEQYF.

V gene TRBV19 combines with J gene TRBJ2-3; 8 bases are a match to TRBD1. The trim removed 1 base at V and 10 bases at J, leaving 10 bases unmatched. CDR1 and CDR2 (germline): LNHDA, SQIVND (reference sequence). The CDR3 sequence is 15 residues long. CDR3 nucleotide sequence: TGTGCCAGTAGTATAGGGAGGCAGGGGGCTATGGCGCAGTATTTT. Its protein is CASSIGRQGAMAQYF.

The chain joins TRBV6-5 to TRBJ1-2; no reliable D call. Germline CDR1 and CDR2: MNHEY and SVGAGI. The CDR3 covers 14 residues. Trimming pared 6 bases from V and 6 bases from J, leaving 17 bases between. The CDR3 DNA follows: TGTGCCAGCAGGAAGGCAGGAGTTAGCGATGGCTACACCTTC. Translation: CASRKAGVSDGYTF.

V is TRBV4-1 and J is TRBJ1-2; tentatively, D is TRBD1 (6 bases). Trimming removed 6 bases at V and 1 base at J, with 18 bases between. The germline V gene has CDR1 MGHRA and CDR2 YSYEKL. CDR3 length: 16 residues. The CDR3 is CASRVPGAPGNYGYTF. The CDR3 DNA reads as TGCGCCAGCAGGGTACCAGGGGCGCCTGGTAACTATGGCTACACCTTC.

The CDR3 loop is CASRVANYGYTF. CDR3 DNA: TGTGCCAGCCGGGTTGCTAACTATGGCTACACCTTC. The J gene is TRBJ1-2, the V gene TRBV6-5; D gene unclear. Germline CDR1 and CDR2: MNHEY and SVGAGI. Trimming removed 8 bases at V and 0 bases at J, with 7 bases between. CDR3 length: 12 residues.

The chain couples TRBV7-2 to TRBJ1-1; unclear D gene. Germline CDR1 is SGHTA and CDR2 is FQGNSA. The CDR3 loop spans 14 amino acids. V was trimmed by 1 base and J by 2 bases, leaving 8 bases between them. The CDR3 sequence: CASSLGPSNTEAFF. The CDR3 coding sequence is TGTGCCAGCAGCTTAGGTCCCAGTAACACTGAAGCTTTCTTT. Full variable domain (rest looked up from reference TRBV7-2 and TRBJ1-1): GAGVSQSPSNKVTEKGKDVELRCDPISGHTALYWYRQSLGQGLEFLIYFQGNSAPDKSGLPSDRFSAERTGGSVSTLTIQRTQQEDSAVYLCASSLGPSNTEAFFGQGTRLTVV.